A selection of T cell receptor beta chains follows, all from one sample in a study of neurological immune-mediated disorders. MiXCR, applied by TCRdb to the 5' RACE reads, yields one record per CDR3 protein. Of about 38,000 distinct CDR3 sequences listed, 4.8% were seen once; the top ten hold 9%. The source material was CD4+ T cells from blood. The receptors originated from a man younger than 35 in good health. Both conserved end residues are trimmed from each CDR3. Fields, in order: J gene, V gene, CDR3 protein.

j_call: TRBJ1-1; v_call: TRBV7-9; cdr3_aa: ASSPKPVGTEAF
j_call: TRBJ2-7; v_call: TRBV5-5; cdr3_aa: ASSLGQGKFYEQY
j_call: TRBJ2-1; v_call: TRBV7-2; cdr3_aa: ASSFDPGDNEQF
j_call: TRBJ2-3; v_call: TRBV20-1; cdr3_aa: SAIGEPGHSTDTQY
j_call: TRBJ1-5; v_call: TRBV28; cdr3_aa: ASSLLTSNQPQH
j_call: TRBJ1-1; v_call: TRBV11-3; cdr3_aa: ASSFDSQVNTEAF
j_call: TRBJ1-3; v_call: TRBV9; cdr3_aa: ASSVITGNTIY
j_call: TRBJ2-7; v_call: TRBV21-1; cdr3_aa: ASSKGRDGGYEQY
j_call: TRBJ2-7; v_call: TRBV6-1; cdr3_aa: ASSGSGFRVEQY
j_call: TRBJ1-1; v_call: TRBV7-2; cdr3_aa: ASSQRVMNTEAF
j_call: TRBJ1-2; v_call: TRBV29-1; cdr3_aa: SVDFLTGSDT
j_call: TRBJ1-2; v_call: TRBV5-4; cdr3_aa: ASSFVGSRGYGYT
j_call: TRBJ2-3; v_call: TRBV5-1; cdr3_aa: ASSPGTLVASTDTQY
j_call: TRBJ1-2; v_call: TRBV12-3/TRBV12-4; cdr3_aa: ASSYLDRLYGYT
j_call: TRBJ2-7; v_call: TRBV6-6; cdr3_aa: ASSQGYYEQY
j_call: TRBJ2-7; v_call: TRBV6-5; cdr3_aa: ASSYDRGTYEQY
j_call: TRBJ1-5; v_call: TRBV20-1; cdr3_aa: SARVGWQPQH
j_call: TRBJ1-1; v_call: TRBV18; cdr3_aa: ASSPGVANTEAF
j_call: TRBJ1-1; v_call: TRBV6-5; cdr3_aa: ASGKLPVAEAF
j_call: TRBJ2-1; v_call: TRBV10-3; cdr3_aa: AISEQGRGNEQF
j_call: TRBJ2-3; v_call: TRBV5-5; cdr3_aa: ASSLEIDTQY
j_call: TRBJ2-7; v_call: TRBV7-9; cdr3_aa: ASSLILGGGDEQY
j_call: TRBJ2-5; v_call: TRBV7-3; cdr3_aa: ASSVTGTGGETQY
j_call: TRBJ1-5; v_call: TRBV2; cdr3_aa: ASSPRGAGPQPQH
j_call: TRBJ1-1; v_call: TRBV10-3; cdr3_aa: AIRTGMGEAF
j_call: TRBJ2-5; v_call: TRBV27; cdr3_aa: ASSLTGPETQY
j_call: TRBJ1-6; v_call: TRBV5-1; cdr3_aa: ASSLGPRAPQRTYNSPLH
j_call: TRBJ2-7; v_call: TRBV7-2; cdr3_aa: ASSLGAFSYEQY
j_call: TRBJ1-3; v_call: TRBV7-6; cdr3_aa: ASSLGDTRSGNTIY
j_call: TRBJ1-1; v_call: TRBV10-3; cdr3_aa: AIGDRDTEAF
j_call: TRBJ1-4; v_call: TRBV29-1; cdr3_aa: SVHRPGANEKLF
j_call: TRBJ1-2; v_call: TRBV7-2; cdr3_aa: ASSLGTYGYT
j_call: TRBJ2-7; v_call: TRBV5-1; cdr3_aa: ASAPGGVWLREQY
j_call: TRBJ2-7; v_call: TRBV7-2; cdr3_aa: DSSHGGQRGFEQY
j_call: TRBJ1-2; v_call: TRBV20-1; cdr3_aa: SALQYYGYT
j_call: TRBJ2-5; v_call: TRBV5-6; cdr3_aa: ASSFYRIQETQY
j_call: TRBJ2-3; v_call: TRBV29-1; cdr3_aa: SVRLGSEADTQY
j_call: TRBJ2-7; v_call: TRBV20-1; cdr3_aa: SAPAAGTNYEQY
j_call: TRBJ1-1; v_call: TRBV6-1; cdr3_aa: ASHKGQGIGNTEAF
j_call: TRBJ1-1; v_call: TRBV5-1; cdr3_aa: ASSFGQAKNTEAF
j_call: TRBJ2-3; v_call: TRBV20-1; cdr3_aa: SAELDTQY
j_call: TRBJ1-1; v_call: TRBV7-7; cdr3_aa: ASSPTGRGATEAF